This TCR beta chain was obtained from a study of T cells in localized non-small cell lung cancer. Profiled with immunoSEQ multiplex PCR; TCRdb holds only in-frame clones, not every one. This sample has tens of thousands of clones, with roughly 86% found just once. V lost 2 bases and J lost 5; bases outside the gene matches: 11. The germline gives CDR1 GTSNPN, CDR2 SVGIG (reference sequence). The CDR3 runs 17 residues. As regards this clone: Its target is not known.

Overall study results and limits: Uninvolved adjacent lung showed peak T cell clonality, exceeding tumor. Increased T cell density in blood showed an association with longer overall survival. A median of around 60 clones ranked among the top 100 in tumor appeared in adjacent lung. As only one tumor region underwent sequencing, heterogeneity remains possible.

Sequenced material: peripheral blood, taken before any cancer treatment. The sequence came from a man aged 40 to 75 with stage I squamous cell lung carcinoma. The rearrangement links TRBV30 to TRBJ1-6; 8 positions agree with TRBD1. The CDR3 DNA reads as TGTGCCTGGAGTCCCGGGACAGGCGGGTTTAATAATTCACCCCTCCACTTT. Its protein product is CAWSPGTGGFNNSPLHF. The whole variable domain, remainder taken from reference TRBV30 and TRBJ1-6, is SQTIHQWPATLVQPVGSPLSLECTVEGTSNPNLYWYRQAAGRGLQLLFYSVGIGQISSEVPQNLSASRPQDRQFILSSKKLLLSDSGFYLCAWSPGTGGFNNSPLHFGNGTRLTVT.